The 18 T cell receptor beta chains below come from one sample, sequenced in a study of CD8 T cells in Susac syndrome. An amount of RNA that ranged from roughly 0.5 to 1 ug was reverse transcribed with random hexamers. Using its own MiXCR run on the immunoSEQ multiplex PCR reads, TCRdb lists one record per CDR3 protein. Of fewer than 90,000 distinct CDR3 sequences in the sample, approximately 93% were seen once. What was sequenced was CD8+ T cells from PBMCs. Receptor source: a human donor with Susac syndrome.

The J gene is TRBJ2-7, the V gene TRBV19, with TRBD1 matching 7 bases. Germline V gives CDR1 LNHDA, CDR2 SQIVND (reference sequence). Trimming at V came to 6 bases and at J to 3 bases, leaving 5 bases not matched to a gene. The length of the CDR3 is 13 residues. CDR3 in amino acids: CASRRQGDYEQYF. In nucleotides, the CDR3 is TGTGCCAGTAGGAGACAGGGAGACTACGAGCAGTACTTC.

This chain connects TRBV9 to TRBJ2-1; D is ambiguous. The CDR3 contains 16 residues. The V gene lost 0 bases and the J gene lost 5 bases, with 15 bases spanning the gap. Germline CDR1 is SGDLS and CDR2 is YYNGEE. The CDR3 is CASSVAWWAGHNEQFF. DNA of the CDR3: TGTGCCAGCAGCGTAGCTTGGTGGGCCGGACACAATGAGCAGTTCTTC.

The DNA of the CDR3 is TGCGCCAGCAGTCAATCGAAGGGGTGGAGTACGCAGTATTTT. Translation gives CASSQSKGWSTQYF. The chain is built from TRBV23-1 and TRBJ2-3, with D possibly being TRBD1 (5 bases). TRBV23-1 is sorted into the ORF group, with uncertain function. The length of the CDR3 is 14 residues. Trimming stripped 0 bases from V and 8 bases from J, with 12 bases between.

V usage is TRBV6-6 and J usage is TRBJ2-1, with a possible D match to TRBD1 (6 bases). The CDR3 covers 14 residues. Germline V gene sequence: CDR1 MNHNY, CDR2 SVGAGI (reference sequence). Trimming shortened V by 6 bases and J by 4 bases, and 13 bases separated the two germline ends. The CDR3 DNA follows: TGTGCCAGCAGCCCAGTACAGGGATACAATGAGCAGTTCTTC. Amino acid sequence: CASSPVQGYNEQFF.

The chain joins TRBV11-2 to TRBJ1-2; the D gene is possibly TRBD1 (5 bases). Germline CDR1 is SGHAT and CDR2 is FQNNGV. The CDR3 has 12 amino acids. Trimming took 2 bases from V and 5 from J, leaving 6 bases between them. The CDR3 bases are TGTGCCAGCAGCTTAACAGGTTATGGCTACACCTTC. It translates to CASSLTGYGYTF.

V gene TRBV20-1 combines with J gene TRBJ1-1; D not certain. Trimming pared 3 bases from V and 0 bases from J, leaving 14 bases between. The CDR3 runs to 15 residues. The V gene's germline CDR1 is DFQATT and CDR2 SNEGSKA (reference sequence). The CDR3 DNA reads as TGCAGTGCTAGTGACACGGGAGGGATGAACACTGAAGCTTTCTTT. As protein: CSASDTGGMNTEAFF.

In nucleotides, the CDR3 is TGTGCCACCAGTGATTGGTTAGGGAGCTCTGGAAACACCATATATTTT. Translation: CATSDWLGSSGNTIYF. The rearrangement links TRBV24-1 to TRBJ1-3, with unresolved D. The germline V gene encodes CDR1 KGHDR and CDR2 SFDVKD. The CDR3 runs to 16 residues. Trimming pared 2 bases from V and 0 bases from J, leaving 10 bases between.

The rearrangement joins TRBV5-6 to TRBJ2-7; D ambiguous. CDR3 length: 13 amino acids. V lost 0 bases and J lost 3, with 7 bases in between. Germline assignment: CDR1 SGHDT and CDR2 YYEEEE. This CDR3 reads CASSLDGFYEQYF. CDR3 nucleotide sequence: TGTGCCAGCAGCTTGGACGGCTTCTACGAGCAGTACTTC.

The CDR3 DNA follows: TGTGCCAGCCAGAGACAGGGGAGCACAGATACGCAGTATTTT. Protein product: CASQRQGSTDTQYF. The V call is TRBV7-9, the J call TRBJ2-3; 8 nucleotides align to TRBD1. Looked up from germline, CDR1 is SEHNR and CDR2 is FQNEAQ (reference sequence). The junction had 4 bases not matched to a gene; V was cut back by 8 bases and J by 0 bases. The CDR3 has 14 amino acids.

The genes are TRBV5-8 and TRBJ1-1, with a tentative D call TRBD1 (6 bases). This CDR3 has 14 amino acids. The germline V gene has CDR1 SGHTS and CDR2 YDEGEE. Trimming stripped 3 bases from V and 0 bases from J, with 9 bases between. Here the CDR3 DNA reads TGTGCCAGCAGCTCCACAGGGTTGAACACTGAAGCTTTCTTT. Amino acids: CASSSTGLNTEAFF.

V gene TRBV6-6 combines with J gene TRBJ2-7, with 11 bases that match TRBD2. The germline V gene encodes CDR1 MNHNY and CDR2 SVGAGI (reference sequence). Trimming removed 2 bases from V and 3 bases from J; junction bases left unmatched: 6. CDR3 length: 16 amino acids. CDR3 DNA sequence: TGTGCCAGCAGTTACGGTCGTCTAGCGGGAGGCTACGAGCAGTACTTC. Protein sequence: CASSYGRLAGGYEQYF.

The chain employs TRBV3-1 and TRBJ1-6, with TRBD1 identical over 9 bases. V gave up 7 bases and J gave up 8 bases; unmatched junction bases: 12. The CDR3 covers 16 residues. Germline V gene lookup returns CDR1 LGHDT and CDR2 YNNKEL (reference sequence). DNA for the CDR3: TGTGCCAGCAACCCCCTCGGGACAGGGACGGATTCACCCCTCCACTTT. This encodes CASNPLGTGTDSPLHF. Based on the CDR3 plus reference TRBV3-1 and TRBJ1-6, the full variable domain is DTAVSQTPKYLVTQMGNDKSIKCEQNLGHDTMYWYKQDSKKFLKIMFSYNNKELIINETVPNRFSPKSPDKAHLNLHINSLELGDSAVYFCASNPLGTGTDSPLHFGNGTRLTVT.

The genes are TRBV7-9 and TRBJ2-1; 14 bases map to TRBD2. Germline V gene lookup returns CDR1 SEHNR and CDR2 FQNEAQ (reference sequence). J lost 1 base, V lost 5 bases, and 4 bases had no gene match. This CDR3 comprises 17 residues. The CDR3: CASSGTSGRGSYNEQFF. CDR3 DNA: TGTGCCAGCAGCGGGACTAGCGGGAGAGGGTCCTACAATGAGCAGTTCTTC.

This clonotype was recorded only once. This chain links TRBV21-1 with TRBJ2-5. TRBV21-1 is labeled a pseudogene. The length of the CDR3 is 13 residues. The CDR3, as DNA: TGTGCCAGCAGCTCCCCAGGTGGTGAGACCCAGTACTTC. It specifies CASSSPGGETQYF.

This clonotype came up once. The chain uses TRBV4-3 and TRBJ2-1; D is unclear. CDR1 LGHNA and CDR2 YSLEER come from the germline V gene. The CDR3 length is 13 residues. V was shortened by 0 bases and J by 10 bases, with 10 bases between the two germline ends. The CDR3 loop is CASSQDASVEQFF. DNA for the CDR3: TGCGCCAGCAGCCAAGATGCGTCGGTCGAGCAGTTCTTC.

This chain joins TRBV29-1 and TRBJ1-1; D call uncertain. V dropped 8 bases and J dropped 5 bases, with 12 bases sitting between them. Germline CDR1 SQVTM, CDR2 ANQGSEA. The CDR3 length is 11 residues. CDR3 residues: CSTNAGTEAFF. The CDR3 DNA reads TGCAGCACCAATGCTGGTACTGAAGCTTTCTTT.

The CDR3 here is CASSLRGGDTGELFF. CDR3 in DNA: TGTGCCAGCAGCCTGCGGGGGGGGGACACCGGGGAGCTGTTTTTT. The V gene is TRBV4-2, the J gene TRBJ2-2; 9 nucleotides agree with TRBD2. Germline values: CDR1 LGHNA, CDR2 YNFKEQ. V was clipped by 4 bases and J by 3 bases; unmatched bases: 3. This CDR3 has 15 amino acids.

The J gene is TRBJ1-1, the V gene TRBV6-1, with 10 bases identical to TRBD1. The V and J ends lost 6 bases and 2 bases, in that order; junction bases with no gene match: 15. CDR1 and CDR2 (germline): MNHNS, SASEGT. The CDR3 has 18 amino acids. CDR3 nucleotides: TGTGCCAGCAGCCCTATCGTCCGGGACAGGGGAGAAAACACTGAAGCTTTCTTT. Translated: CASSPIVRDRGENTEAFF.